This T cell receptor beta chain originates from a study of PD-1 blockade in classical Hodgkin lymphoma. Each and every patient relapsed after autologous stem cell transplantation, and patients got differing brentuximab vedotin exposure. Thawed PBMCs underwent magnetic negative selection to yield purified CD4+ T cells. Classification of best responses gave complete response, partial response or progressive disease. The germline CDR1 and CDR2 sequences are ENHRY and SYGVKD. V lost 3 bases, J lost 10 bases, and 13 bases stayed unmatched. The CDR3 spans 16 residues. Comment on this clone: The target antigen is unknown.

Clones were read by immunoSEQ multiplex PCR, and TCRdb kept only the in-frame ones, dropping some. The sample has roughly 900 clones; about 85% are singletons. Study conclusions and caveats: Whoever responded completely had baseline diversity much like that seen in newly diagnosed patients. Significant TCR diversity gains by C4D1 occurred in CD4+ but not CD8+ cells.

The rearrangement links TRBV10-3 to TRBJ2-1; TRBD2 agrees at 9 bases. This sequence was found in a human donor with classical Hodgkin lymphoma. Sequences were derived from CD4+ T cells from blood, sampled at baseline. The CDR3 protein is CAISDRKASGTREQFF. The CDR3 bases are TGTGCCATCAGTGACCGGAAGGCTAGCGGGACACGGGAGCAGTTCTTC.